One sample yielded the 23 T cell receptor beta chains listed below, sequenced in a study of cytomegalovirus exposure and HLA in healthy donors. It was with 60 Vbeta and 13 Jbeta primers that the PCR ran. The table came from immunoSEQ multiplex PCR; TCRdb's copy has only in-frame clones and leaves some out. This table has over 150,000 clones, approximately 85% appearing once. The sample comprised PBMCs. The receptors originated from a woman in her fifties or sixties in good health and CMV-seropositive.

This clone was found a few times. The V gene is TRBV10-3, the J gene TRBJ2-1; possible D gene TRBD1, 6 bases. The CDR3 has 13 amino acids. The V gene's germline CDR1 is ENHRY and CDR2 SYGVKD. V shed 10 bases and J shed 4 bases, with 14 bases lying between them. In DNA form, the CDR3 reads TGTGCCACCAAGGGGGTTACATACAATGAGCAGTTCTTC. As protein: CATKGVTYNEQFF.

Only one count was recorded for this clone. CDR3 protein: CASSLEGAYEQYF. The DNA for the CDR3 is TGTGCCAGCAGCTTAGAGGGAGCCTACGAGCAGTACTTC. The chain combines TRBV7-9 with TRBJ2-7; the D gene is possibly TRBD2 (5 bases). Germline CDR1 is SEHNR and CDR2 is FQNEAQ (reference sequence). This CDR3 spans 13 amino acids. Trimming cost V 1 base and J 2 bases, with 6 bases left between them.

The rearrangement uses TRBV5-1 and TRBJ1-1; the D gene is possibly TRBD1 (6 bases). Germline loops: CDR1 SGHRS, CDR2 YFSETQ. The germline V and J ends were trimmed by 4 bases and 2 bases, with 12 bases remaining between them. This CDR3 region has 14 residues. The CDR3 sequence: CASSPGTTNTEAFF. The CDR3 coding sequence is TGCGCCAGCAGCCCGGGGACAACCAACACTGAAGCTTTCTTT. Variable domain in full (rest from reference TRBV5-1 and TRBJ1-1): KAGVTQTPRYLIKTRGQQVTLSCSPISGHRSVSWYQQTPGQGLQFLFEYFSETQRNKGNFPGRFSGRQFSNSRSEMNVSTLELGDSALYLCASSPGTTNTEAFFGQGTRLTVV.

The chain joins TRBV2 to TRBJ1-2; D perhaps matches TRBD1 (6 bases). Trimming left V 2 bases short and J 4 bases short, with 11 bases between. CDR3 length equals 14 residues. Per germline, CDR1 SNHLY and CDR2 FYNNEI. CDR3: CASSEPGVSYGYTF. CDR3 in DNA: TGTGCCAGCAGTGAACCAGGGGTGAGCTATGGCTACACCTTC.

The V call is TRBV27, the J call TRBJ1-2; a weak D match, TRBD1 (6 bases). This CDR3 comprises 13 residues. Germline loops: CDR1 MNHEY, CDR2 SMNVEV (reference sequence). Trimming removed 2 bases from V and 6 bases from J, with 10 bases in between. CDR3 DNA sequence: TGTGCCAGCAGTTTAAGGGACACTGATGGCTACACCTTC. Translating gives CASSLRDTDGYTF.

This clone was counted only a few times. The chain has TRBV28 and TRBJ1-2; D is unclear. The CDR3 runs 12 residues. CDR1 and CDR2 (germline): MDHEN, SYDVKM. V was cut by 3 bases and J by 10 bases, with 12 bases left in between. CDR3 protein: CASSFAEVDYTF. CDR3 DNA sequence: TGTGCCAGCAGTTTTGCCGAGGTAGACTACACCTTC.

With regard to this clone: Other DNA sequences of this sample code for an identical CDR3. This sequence joins TRBV28 and TRBJ1-2; 8 bases agree with TRBD1. V trimming: 6 bases; J trimming: 5 bases; junction bases outside the gene matches: 5. CDR3 size: 13 residues. The V gene's germline CDR1 is MDHEN and CDR2 SYDVKM. The CDR3 sequence is CASSSGQGYGYTF. The CDR3 coding sequence is TGTGCCAGCAGCTCAGGACAGGGATATGGCTACACCTTC.

The chain is built from TRBV9 and TRBJ1-2; possibly TRBD1 for D (5 bases). With 0 bases removed from V and 8 bases from J, the gap between germline ends came to 11 bases. The germline gives CDR1 SGDLS, CDR2 YYNGEE. The CDR3 covers 13 residues. For the CDR3, the DNA is TGTGCCAGCAGCGTAGCGGATCAGGGAGGCTACACCTTC. Residues: CASSVADQGGYTF.

J is TRBJ2-1 and V is TRBV9; the match to TRBD2 covers 7 bases. Per germline, CDR1 SGDLS and CDR2 YYNGEE. The CDR3 has 14 residues. Unmatched junction bases numbered 2, after V lost 2 bases and J lost 3 bases. The CDR3 DNA follows: TGTGCCAGCAGCGTCAGCGGGAACTACAATGAGCAGTTCTTC. It encodes CASSVSGNYNEQFF.

This clone came up once. The chain employs TRBV6-1 and TRBJ1-1; possible D gene TRBD1, 5 bases. Germline V gives CDR1 MNHNS, CDR2 SASEGT. V shed 6 bases and J shed 6 bases, with 17 bases lying between them. CDR3 length: 14 residues. The CDR3 is CASRVSGDSAEAFF. DNA of the CDR3: TGTGCCAGCAGAGTCTCGGGGGATTCGGCTGAAGCTTTCTTT.

This chain uses TRBV9 with TRBJ2-3; 8 positions match TRBD2. V shed 4 bases, J shed 0 bases, and the junction held 10 bases outside the gene matches. The V gene's germline CDR1 is SGDLS and CDR2 YYNGEE. CDR3 length: 17 amino acids. DNA of the CDR3: TGTGCCAGCAGCCAAACTATAGCGGGGTTGAGCACAGATACGCAGTATTTT. This sequence encodes CASSQTIAGLSTDTQYF.

This clone has just a few counts. The V gene is TRBV28, the J gene TRBJ2-7; D remains unclear. With 3 bases removed from V and 2 bases from J, the gap between germline ends came to 14 bases. CDR1 MDHEN and CDR2 SYDVKM come from the germline V gene. This CDR3 region has 15 residues. Here the CDR3 DNA reads TGTGCCAGCAGTTTTCCGGTCGGTGGAGCCTACGAGCAGTACTTC. Protein product: CASSFPVGGAYEQYF.

V gene TRBV28 combines with J gene TRBJ1-2, with D perhaps TRBD1 (5 bases). Per the germline V gene, CDR1 is MDHEN and CDR2 is SYDVKM. There are 15 residues in the CDR3. V was trimmed by 5 bases and J by 6 bases, leaving 19 bases between them. The CDR3 is CASSIRPGPSDGYTF. CDR3 bases: TGTGCCAGCAGTATCAGACCGGGACCTAGCGATGGCTACACCTTC.

As to this clone: Relative to the germline gene, one junction end is altered; a read error may explain this. The chain employs TRBV7-7 and TRBJ1-5, with D hard to call. The CDR3 totals 13 residues. Looked up from germline, CDR1 is SSHAT and CDR2 is FNYEAQ (reference sequence). The CDR3 here is CASKKSSNQPQHF. For the CDR3, the DNA is TGTGCTAGCAAAAAATCGAGTAATCAGCCCCAGCATTTT. Full variable domain (remainder filled in from reference TRBV7-7 and TRBJ1-5): GAGVSQSPRYKVTKRGQDVTLRCDPISSHATLYWYQQALGQGPEFLTYFNYEAQPDKSGLPSDRFSAERPEGSISTLTIQRTEQRDSAMYRCASKKSSNQPQHFGDGTRLSIL.

The chain employs TRBV18 and TRBJ2-5, with 10 bases aligning to TRBD2. The CDR3 spans 15 residues. The V gene end was trimmed by 1 base and the J gene end by 4 bases; junction bases not matched to a gene: 3. Germline CDR1 reads KGHSH; CDR2 reads LQKENI. The CDR3: CASSPLLAGAETQYF. In nucleotides, the CDR3 is TGTGCCAGCTCACCACTCCTAGCGGGAGCAGAGACCCAGTACTTC. The full variable domain, in which reference TRBV18 and TRBJ2-5 provide the parts outside the CDR3, is NAGVMQNPRHLVRRRGQEARLRCSPMKGHSHVYWYRQLPEEGLKFMVYLQKENIIDESGMPKERFSAEFPKEGPSILRIQQVVRGDSAAYFCASSPLLAGAETQYFGPGTRLLVL.

This clone was seen only a few times. The chain combines TRBV4-3 with TRBJ1-1; D gene unclear. V was trimmed by 0 bases and J by 5 bases, leaving 19 bases between them. The CDR3 runs 17 residues. Germline CDR1 reads LGHNA; CDR2 reads YSLEER. The chain's CDR3 is CASSQDLQRLMRTEAFF. The CDR3 nucleotides are TGCGCCAGCAGCCAAGATTTACAGAGATTGATGAGAACTGAAGCTTTCTTT.

The CDR3 bases are TGTGCCGTAGGGGGGGGGCCGACCTACAATGAGCAGTTCTTC. It translates to CAVGGGPTYNEQFF. The V and J genes are TRBV6-5 and TRBJ2-1; possible D gene TRBD2, 7 bases. Germline V gene data show CDR1 as MNHEY and CDR2 as SVGAGI. Trimming removed 11 bases at V and 2 bases at J, with 16 bases between. The CDR3 extends over 14 amino acids.

This clone was seen only a few times. The chain links TRBV5-5 to TRBJ1-1; maybe TRBD1 (6 bases). CDR1 is SGHKS, CDR2 YYEKEE, per germline (reference sequence). This CDR3 has 15 residues. V was cut by 0 bases and J by 6 bases, with 15 bases left in between. CDR3 region: CASSLGPGVTSEAFF. As DNA, the CDR3 is TGTGCCAGCAGCTTGGGGCCAGGGGTGACCTCTGAAGCTTTCTTT. The entire variable domain, with the rest obtained from reference TRBV5-5 and TRBJ1-1, is as follows: DAGVTQSPTHLIKTRGQQVTLRCSPISGHKSVSWYQQVLGQGPQFIFQYYEKEERGRGNFPDRFSARQFPNYSSELNVNALLLGDSALYLCASSLGPGVTSEAFFGQGTRLTVV.

This clone was observed once. The rearrangement uses TRBV2 and TRBJ2-5; 7 bases match TRBD2. The CDR3 is 12 amino acids. The germline V gene encodes CDR1 SNHLY and CDR2 FYNNEI. The V segment lost 4 bases and the J segment 7 bases; nucleotides outside the gene matches: 3. CDR3 DNA sequence: TGTGCCAGCAGTGTTACGGGGGGGACCCAGTACTTC. Its translation is CASSVTGGTQYF.

This chain uses TRBV6-6 with TRBJ1-3; unclear D gene. The V gene's germline CDR1 is MNHNY and CDR2 SVGAGI (reference sequence). With 5 bases removed from V and 0 bases from J, the gap between germline ends came to 8 bases. This CDR3 contains 14 residues. As DNA, the CDR3 is TGTGCCAGCAGTCCTCGACTCTCTGGAAACACCATATATTTT. It encodes CASSPRLSGNTIYF.

The chain carries TRBV5-4 and TRBJ2-3; 10 bases align to TRBD2. CDR3 length: 14 residues. After removal of 3 bases from V and 5 bases from J, the junction contained 3 bases not matched to a gene. The germline gives CDR1 SGHNT, CDR2 YYREEE (reference sequence). CDR3 DNA: TGTGCCAGCAGCTCTAGCGGGAGTCTAGATACGCAGTATTTT. Residues: CASSSSGSLDTQYF. The full variable domain, its missing parts supplied by reference TRBV5-4 and TRBJ2-3, is ETGVTQSPTHLIKTRGQQVTLRCSSQSGHNTVSWYQQALGQGPQFIFQYYREEENGRGNFPPRFSGLQFPNYSSELNVNALELDDSALYLCASSSSGSLDTQYFGPGTRLTVL.

The V and J genes are TRBV7-9 and TRBJ1-2; D not resolved. The CDR3 has 13 residues. V was cut by 3 bases and J by 8 bases, with 13 bases left in between. Germline assignment: CDR1 SEHNR and CDR2 FQNEAQ (reference sequence). CDR3 DNA: TGTGCCAGCAGCTTGTCAGAAGTCAGAGGCTACACCTTC. Protein sequence: CASSLSEVRGYTF. Full variable domain (outside the CDR3, taken from reference TRBV7-9 and TRBJ1-2): DTGVSQNPRHKITKRGQNVTFRCDPISEHNRLYWYRQTLGQGPEFLTYFQNEAQLEKSRLLSDRFSAERPKGSFSTLEIQRTEQGDSAMYLCASSLSEVRGYTFGSGTRLTVV.

Here the CDR3 DNA reads TGTGCCACCAGCAGAGATGGCGGGGATAATAATTCACCCCTCCACTTT. Protein: CATSRDGGDNNSPLHF. The J gene is TRBJ1-6, the V gene TRBV15; the D is unclear. The CDR3 sequence is 16 residues long. Germline lookup yields CDR1 LNHNV and CDR2 YYDKDF (reference sequence). Trimming took 0 bases from V and 5 from J, leaving 11 bases between them.